Presented here are 31 T cell receptor beta chains from one specimen sequenced in a study of blood T cell repertoires in COVID-19. Clones were sequenced by immunoSEQ multiplex PCR, and TCRdb holds only the in-frame ones, with some missing. The sample has about 39,000 clones; roughly nine tenths are singletons. The material sequenced was peripheral blood. These receptors came from a man between 45 and 60 years old with active COVID-19.

This chain connects TRBV6-5 to TRBJ2-1, with 7 bases fitting TRBD1. This CDR3 has 14 amino acids. Germline values: CDR1 MNHEY, CDR2 SVGAGI. J was trimmed by 3 bases and V by 6 bases; bases with no gene match: 5. CDR3 region: CASSAGGNYNEQFF. The DNA of the CDR3 is TGTGCCAGCAGCGCAGGGGGTAACTACAATGAGCAGTTCTTC.

J is TRBJ1-2 and V is TRBV30; 7 bases align to TRBD1. V shed 3 bases and J 4 bases; nucleotides not matched to a gene: 8. The CDR3 is 14 residues long. Per the germline V gene, CDR1 is GTSNPN and CDR2 is SVGIG (reference sequence). This CDR3 reads CAWSAIGGGYGYTF. As DNA, the CDR3 is TGTGCCTGGAGCGCCATAGGGGGCGGCTATGGCTACACCTTC.

V is TRBV12-3 or TRBV12-4 and J is TRBJ2-2, with no clear D. V dropped 7 bases and J dropped 2 bases, with 5 bases sitting between them. The CDR3 is 12 amino acids. CDR3 sequence (DNA): TGTGCCAGCACCATTAACACCGGGGAGCTGTTTTTT. Translating gives CASTINTGELFF.

The chain couples TRBV2 to TRBJ1-1, with 11 bases that match TRBD1. Trimming at V came to 8 bases and at J to 7 bases, leaving 3 bases not matched to a gene. This CDR3 has 12 amino acids. Germline lookup yields CDR1 SNHLY and CDR2 FYNNEI. CDR3 coding DNA: TGTGCCAGCCGGGACAGGGGGAATGAAGCTTTCTTT. Translation gives CASRDRGNEAFF.

The chain carries TRBV30 and TRBJ1-1; tentatively, D is TRBD1 (5 bases). Trimming took off 4 bases at V and 5 bases at J, with 5 bases between the two ends. The CDR3 has 10 residues. Germline loops: CDR1 GTSNPN, CDR2 SVGIG (reference sequence). CDR3 nucleotide sequence: TGTGCCTGGACAGGGACTGAAGCTTTCTTT. It translates to CAWTGTEAFF.

This clone was recorded a few times. The V gene is TRBV5-4, the J gene TRBJ1-1, with D perhaps TRBD1 (6 bases). CDR1 and CDR2 (germline): SGHNT, YYREEE (reference sequence). Trimming removed 0 bases from V and 1 base from J, with 13 bases in between. This CDR3 is built from 16 residues. This chain's CDR3 is CASSLARGTSNTEAFF. In nucleotides, the CDR3 is TGTGCCAGCAGCTTGGCCAGGGGCACATCGAACACTGAAGCTTTCTTT.

V gene TRBV7-9 combines with J gene TRBJ2-3, with TRBD1 matching over 10 bases. CDR3 size: 16 residues. J was trimmed by 1 base and V by 7 bases; bases with no gene match: 8. Per germline, CDR1 SEHNR and CDR2 FQNEAQ (reference sequence). CDR3 amino acids: CASNYRDRGGTDTQYF. The CDR3 bases are TGTGCCAGCAACTACCGGGACAGGGGTGGCACAGATACGCAGTATTTT.

Of note for this clone: The germline gene is not matched at one end of the junction; a read error may be the cause. The chain has TRBV5-6 and TRBJ1-2, with TRBD1 as a possible D gene (6 bases). Looked up from germline, CDR1 is SGHDT and CDR2 is YYEEEE. The CDR3 is made up of 11 amino acids. CDR3 in DNA: TGTGCCAGCATCGCCAGGGGCAGAGCCGTCTTC. Encoded protein: CASIARGRAVF. Looking up the rest from reference TRBV5-6 and TRBJ1-2 gives the full variable domain: DAGVTQSPTHLIKTRGQQVTLRCSPKSGHDTVSWYQQALGQGPQFIFQYYEEEERQRGNFPDRFSGHQFPNYSSELNVNALLLGDSALYLCASIARGRAVFGSGTRLTVV.

This rearrangement joins TRBV30 to TRBJ1-6; 9 nucleotides agree with TRBD1. V dropped 2 bases and J dropped 6; count of bases not matched to a gene: 5. Germline assignment: CDR1 GTSNPN and CDR2 SVGIG (reference sequence). The CDR3 covers 15 residues. The CDR3 DNA reads TGTGCCTGGAGTCCTCACAGGGGGCCTAATTCACCCCTCCACTTT. This sequence encodes CAWSPHRGPNSPLHF. Together with reference TRBV30 and TRBJ1-6, the CDR3 gives the full variable domain: SQTIHQWPATLVQPVGSPLSLECTVEGTSNPNLYWYRQAAGRGLQLLFYSVGIGQISSEVPQNLSASRPQDRQFILSSKKLLLSDSGFYLCAWSPHRGPNSPLHFGNGTRLTVT.

This clone has a single count. The V call is TRBV7-3, the J call TRBJ2-1; 8 nucleotides agree with TRBD2. The J segment lost 7 bases and the V segment lost 5 bases, leaving 10 bases of the junction unmatched. Germline CDR1 is SGHTA and CDR2 is FQGTGA. This CDR3 contains 15 residues. The CDR3 nucleotides are TGTGCCAGCAGCCCTCCGGGGGGGAACGTTAATGAGCAGTTCTTC. Translating it yields CASSPPGGNVNEQFF.

The gene calls are TRBV25-1 and TRBJ2-3; D might be TRBD2 (7 bases). V was shortened by 1 base and J by 3 bases, with 11 bases between the two germline ends. The CDR3 runs 15 residues. The germline V gene has CDR1 MGHDK and CDR2 SYGVNS. In DNA, the CDR3 is TGTGCCAGCAGTGAATGGGGGGGGCAGACAGATACGCAGTATTTT. Translation gives CASSEWGGQTDTQYF.

The chain joins TRBV6-2 or TRBV6-3 to TRBJ2-5, with 12 bases aligning to TRBD2. Germline-derived CDR1 and CDR2 are MNHEY and SVGEGT. This CDR3 is 15 amino acids long. J lost 5 bases, V lost 6 bases, and 7 bases had no gene match. The CDR3 DNA reads TGTGCCAGCAGCCTACTAGCGGGAGGACCCGAGACCCAGTACTTC. It specifies CASSLLAGGPETQYF.

This clone was recorded only once. The V call is TRBV5-4, the J call TRBJ2-1; 14 positions match TRBD2. This CDR3 is 16 amino acids long. V dropped 0 bases and J dropped 4; count of bases not matched to a gene: 0. CDR1 and CDR2 from the germline V gene are SGHNT and YYREEE (reference sequence). The CDR3 nucleotides read TGTGCCAGCAGCTTGGGGACTAGCGGGAGGTACAATGAGCAGTTCTTC. Translation: CASSLGTSGRYNEQFF.

This clone was seen a single time. The rearrangement uses TRBV27 and TRBJ2-2, with 9 bases that match TRBD2. The CDR3 loop spans 16 amino acids. CDR1 and CDR2 from the germline V gene are MNHEY and SMNVEV (reference sequence). V trimming: 6 bases; J trimming: 6 bases; junction bases outside the gene matches: 11. CDR3 in DNA: TGTGCCAGCAGCTTAGTTAGCGGGAGCTTAGCCGGGGAGCTGTTTTTT. Protein product: CASSLVSGSLAGELFF.

V and J are TRBV5-6 and TRBJ2-7; D is perhaps TRBD2 (7 bases). The V end lost 4 bases, the J end lost 2 bases, and 10 bases lay between the germline ends. Per the germline V gene, CDR1 is SGHDT and CDR2 is YYEEEE. This CDR3 region has 13 residues. The CDR3 spells CASSPGGPYEQYF. For the CDR3, the DNA is TGTGCCAGCAGCCCCGGGGGGCCCTACGAGCAGTACTTC.

This clone has a handful of counts. This chain links TRBV9 with TRBJ2-2, with a weak D call TRBD2 (6 bases). Deletions cut 1 base from V and 10 bases from J, with 23 bases between. The CDR3 totals 17 residues. From germline, CDR1 is SGDLS and CDR2 YYNGEE. CDR3 sequence reads: CASSVSNPGAWPPELFF. In DNA, the CDR3 is TGTGCCAGCAGCGTATCTAATCCGGGAGCCTGGCCCCCGGAGCTGTTTTTT.

V usage is TRBV7-2 and J usage is TRBJ2-3, with 12 bases identical to TRBD2. The CDR3 contains 20 residues. CDR1 and CDR2 (germline): SGHTA, FQGNSA. Trimming cost V 0 bases and J 3 bases; bases outside gene matches: 13. Here the CDR3 reads CASSLALAGGPLRGTDTQYF. CDR3 bases: TGTGCCAGCAGCTTAGCGCTAGCGGGGGGGCCGTTAAGAGGGACAGATACGCAGTATTTT.

In DNA form, the CDR3 reads TGTGCCAGCAGCGCCGCCAACACAGGGAGCTATGGCTACACCTTC. Amino acid sequence: CASSAANTGSYGYTF. This chain uses TRBV3-1 (or the pseudogene TRBV3-2) with TRBJ1-2, with D perhaps matching TRBD1 (6 bases). The CDR3 has 15 amino acids. The germline V gene encodes CDR1 LGHDT and CDR2 YNNKEL (reference sequence). V was cut by 5 bases and J by 4 bases, with 17 bases left in between.

The chain couples TRBV6-5 to TRBJ1-6; a possible D gene is TRBD1 (5 bases). This CDR3 spans 16 amino acids. Germline lookup yields CDR1 MNHEY and CDR2 SVGAGI. V gave up 2 bases and J gave up 5 bases, with 13 bases separating them. The chain's CDR3 is CASSYAWGRNNSPLHF. DNA of the CDR3: TGTGCCAGCAGTTACGCCTGGGGCCGGAATAATTCACCCCTCCACTTT.

CDR3 protein: CASSLLGPLNTEAFF. The CDR3 nucleotides are TGTGCCAGCAGCTTACTTGGGCCGCTGAACACTGAAGCTTTCTTT. The chain combines TRBV11-2 with TRBJ1-1; no reliable D call. The germline CDR1 and CDR2 sequences are SGHAT and FQNNGV. V was cut by 2 bases and J by 0 bases, with 10 bases left in between. The length of the CDR3 is 15 residues.

The gene calls are TRBV5-6 and TRBJ2-7, with 7 bases identical to TRBD1. After removal of 3 bases from V and 7 bases from J, the junction contained 10 bases not matched to a gene. Germline CDR1 and CDR2: SGHDT and YYEEEE. This CDR3 region has 14 residues. The CDR3 coding sequence is TGTGCCAGCAGCTCAGACAGGGTATCGGGGGAGCAGTACTTC. Its protein product is CASSSDRVSGEQYF.

This sequence joins TRBV9 and TRBJ2-1; weak D call: TRBD1 (6 bases). Deletions cut 3 bases from V and 7 bases from J, with 14 bases between. Per germline, CDR1 SGDLS and CDR2 YYNGEE. This CDR3 contains 14 residues. The chain's CDR3 is CASSGPGQLNEQFF. CDR3 DNA: TGTGCCAGCAGCGGGCCGGGACAACTAAATGAGCAGTTCTTC.

The chain employs TRBV5-1 and TRBJ2-3, with 13 bases matching TRBD2. CDR1 SGHRS and CDR2 YFSETQ come from the germline V gene. Trimming at V came to 1 base and at J to 4 bases, leaving 3 bases not matched to a gene. The CDR3 covers 16 residues. The CDR3 loop is CASSLFGTSGADTQYF. The CDR3 coding sequence is TGCGCCAGCAGCTTGTTCGGGACTAGCGGGGCAGATACGCAGTATTTT.

As DNA, the CDR3 is TGCGCCAGCAGCTTAAACCAGGCGAACACTGAAGCTTTCTTT. Encoded protein: CASSLNQANTEAFF. This sequence joins TRBV5-1 and TRBJ1-1; D uncertain. In germline, CDR1 is SGHRS, CDR2 YFSETQ. Deletions cut 2 bases from V and 1 base from J, with 9 bases between. CDR3 length: 14 amino acids.

The chain combines TRBV6-6 with TRBJ2-7; 8 positions agree with TRBD2. The CDR3 runs 17 residues. CDR1 MNHNY and CDR2 SVGAGI come from the germline V gene (reference sequence). With 5 bases clipped from V and 1 base from J, the junction kept 13 bases outside the gene matches. This chain's CDR3 is CASSPGGREVGSYEQYF. CDR3 nucleotides: TGTGCCAGCAGTCCGGGGGGGCGGGAGGTCGGGTCCTACGAGCAGTACTTC.

The chain couples TRBV12-3 or TRBV12-4 to TRBJ1-1; D is perhaps TRBD1 (5 bases). The V and J ends lost 8 bases and 5 bases respectively, with 15 bases between them. CDR3 length equals 13 residues. CDR3 bases: TGTGCCAGCTTCCGGGGGTACGGTACTGAAGCTTTCTTT. Protein product: CASFRGYGTEAFF.

Points on this clone: Other DNA sequences within the sample encode an identical CDR3. This chain links TRBV19 with TRBJ1-1, with D uncertain. CDR1 and CDR2 from the germline V gene are LNHDA and SQIVND (reference sequence). The V and J ends lost 0 bases and 4 bases respectively, with 9 bases between them. The CDR3 totals 14 residues. The CDR3, as DNA: TGTGCCAGTAGTATAGATTTGATCGGCACTGAAGCTTTCTTT. This sequence encodes CASSIDLIGTEAFF.

CDR3 residues: CASSQDYVGYTF. The CDR3 DNA reads as TGTGCCAGCAGCCAAGATTATGTTGGCTACACCTTC. The rearrangement joins TRBV3-1 (or the pseudogene TRBV3-2) to TRBJ1-2; no reliable D call. V gave up 0 bases and J gave up 7 bases, with 6 bases separating them. The CDR3 spans 12 residues. Germline CDR1 is LGHDT and CDR2 is YNNKEL (reference sequence).

This chain uses TRBV5-4 with TRBJ2-3; possibly TRBD2 for D (5 bases). Germline-derived CDR1 and CDR2 are SGHNT and YYREEE (reference sequence). The CDR3 runs 15 residues. Trimming stripped 0 bases from V and 7 bases from J, with 15 bases between. CDR3 loop: CASSLGRTTGYTQYF. In DNA, the CDR3 is TGTGCCAGCAGCTTGGGGCGGACGACGGGGTATACGCAGTATTTT. Full variable domain (rest looked up from reference TRBV5-4 and TRBJ2-3): ETGVTQSPTHLIKTRGQQVTLRCSSQSGHNTVSWYQQALGQGPQFIFQYYREEENGRGNFPPRFSGLQFPNYSSELNVNALELDDSALYLCASSLGRTTGYTQYFGPGTRLTVL.

The chain is built from TRBV15 and TRBJ2-1; 11 positions agree with TRBD2. Looked up from germline, CDR1 is LNHNV and CDR2 is YYDKDF (reference sequence). V was clipped by 5 bases and J by 7 bases; unmatched bases: 10. The CDR3 extends over 16 amino acids. The CDR3 loop reads CATSRYSGRAANEQFF. CDR3 DNA: TGTGCCACCAGCCGTTATAGCGGGAGGGCCGCGAATGAGCAGTTCTTC.

The sample holds one count of this clone. The genes are TRBV9 and TRBJ1-3, with no clear D. V was pared by 3 bases and J by 5 bases, with 12 bases between. The CDR3 runs to 14 residues. In germline, CDR1 is SGDLS, CDR2 YYNGEE. In DNA, the CDR3 is TGTGCCAGCAGCGAGAGGCCCGTTCGAAACACCATATATTTT. Translation: CASSERPVRNTIYF.